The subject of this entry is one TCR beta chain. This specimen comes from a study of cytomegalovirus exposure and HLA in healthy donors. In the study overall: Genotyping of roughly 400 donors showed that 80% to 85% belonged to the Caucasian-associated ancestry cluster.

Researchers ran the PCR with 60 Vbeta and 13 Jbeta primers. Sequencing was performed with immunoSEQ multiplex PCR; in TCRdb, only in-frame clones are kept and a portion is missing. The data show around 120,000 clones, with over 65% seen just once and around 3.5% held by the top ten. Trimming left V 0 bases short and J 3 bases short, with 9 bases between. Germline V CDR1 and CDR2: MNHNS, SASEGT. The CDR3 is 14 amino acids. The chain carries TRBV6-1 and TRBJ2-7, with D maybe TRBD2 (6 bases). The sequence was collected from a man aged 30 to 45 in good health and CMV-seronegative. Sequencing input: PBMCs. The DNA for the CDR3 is TGTGCCAGCAGTGAAGCACTAGCTGGCTACGAGCAGTACTTC. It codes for CASSEALAGYEQYF.